This is a list of T cell receptor beta chains from one sample in a study of blood T cell repertoires in COVID-19. Sequencing used immunoSEQ multiplex PCR; TCRdb keeps in-frame clones, though not all of them. The profile covers some 200,000 clones, with more than 80% appearing a single time and 12% taken by the ten largest. Sequenced sample: peripheral blood. The receptors come from a woman of 80 years or more with COVID-19, enrolled during active disease. CDR3s include the opening cysteine and the closing phenylalanine or tryptophan. D genes are given only for firm matches. The size of a clone is reported for some rows only, either as once, few or many, or as a class for expanded clones.

v_gene,j_gene,len,d_gene,abundance,CDR3nt,CDR3aa
TRBV2,TRBJ2-2,14,-,-,TGTGCCAGCAGTGACAACAGAAATACCGGGGAGCTGTTTTTT,CASSDNRNTGELFF
TRBV5-1,TRBJ2-7,15,-,-,TGCGCCAGCAGTCCAGGCCCTCTATCTTCCTACGAGCAGTACTTC,CASSPGPLSSYEQYF
TRBV7-2,TRBJ2-1,14,-,once,TGTGCCAGCAGCTTGAGGCGGGGGCCCCTGGTGCAGTTCTTC,CASSLRRGPLVQFF
TRBV29-1,TRBJ2-5,13,TRBD2,-,TGCAGCGTTGGGACAGCGGGAGTAGAGACCCAGTACTTC,CSVGTAGVETQYF
TRBV28,TRBJ1-2,14,-,-,TGTGCCAGCAGTTCCTGGGGAGGATTCTATGGCTACACCTTC,CASSSWGGFYGYTF
TRBV5-8,TRBJ1-2,12,-,-,TGTGCCAGCAGCTTGGACGGCTATGGCTACACCTTC,CASSLDGYGYTF
TRBV19,TRBJ2-6,13,-,once,TGTGCCAGTACACTCAGGGTGGCCAACGTCCTGACTTTC,CASTLRVANVLTF
TRBV19,TRBJ1-6,16,-,-,TGTGCCAGTAGTATAGATCGGGGGGCTGGTAATTCACCCCTCCACTTT,CASSIDRGAGNSPLHF
TRBV28,TRBJ1-1,15,TRBD1,-,TGTGCCAGCAGTTCCCACTCGGACAGGGAAACTGAAGCTTTCTTT,CASSSHSDRETEAFF
TRBV5-1,TRBJ1-6,16,-,-,TGCGCCAGCAGCCAACAGGGAGTATGGGATAATTCACCCCTCCACTTT,CASSQQGVWDNSPLHF
TRBV7-8,TRBJ2-6,19,TRBD1,-,TGTGCCAGCAGCTTAGCGTCAGGGACAGGGGTCTCTGGGGCCAACGTCCTGACTTTC,CASSLASGTGVSGANVLTF
TRBV27,TRBJ2-5,14,TRBD2,few,TGTGCCAGCAGGCGACTAGCGGGCCAAGAGACCCAGTACTTC,CASRRLAGQETQYF
TRBV14,TRBJ2-5,11,-,few,TGTGCCAGCAGCCACAGTCAGACCCAGTACTTC,CASSHSQTQYF
TRBV10-3,TRBJ2-1,15,TRBD2,-,TGTGCCATCAGCTCCGGACTAGCGGGTGACAATGAGCAGTTCTTC,CAISSGLAGDNEQFF
TRBV16,TRBJ1-2,14,TRBD1,-,TGTGCCAGCAGCCATGGACAGGGGAACTATGGCTACACCTTC,CASSHGQGNYGYTF
TRBV6-6,TRBJ2-5,11,-,-,TGTGCCAGCTCCCTTAGCGAGACCCAGTACTTC,CASSLSETQYF
TRBV5-4,TRBJ2-7,14,-,few,TGTGCCAGCAGCCGCTCGGGGAGCTCCTACGAGCAGTACTTC,CASSRSGSSYEQYF
TRBV4-3,TRBJ2-4,19,TRBD2,-,TGCGCCAGCAGCCCACGGACTAGCGGGGGGGCGTGGGCCAAAAACATTCAGTACTTC,CASSPRTSGGAWAKNIQYF
TRBV5-1,TRBJ2-1,16,TRBD2,once,TGCGCCAGCAGCCACGGCGGGAGCCTCTCCTACAATGAGCAGTTCTTC,CASSHGGSLSYNEQFF
TRBV7-9,TRBJ2-3,16,TRBD1,few,TGTGCCAGCAGGCCCATTGGGACAGGGCCCCCAGATACGCAGTATTTT,CASRPIGTGPPDTQYF
TRBV5-8,TRBJ2-1,17,TRBD2,-,TGTGCCAGCAGCTGGGGGACTAGCGGGGGCTCCTACAATGAGCAGTTCTTC,CASSWGTSGGSYNEQFF
TRBV5-6,TRBJ1-2,12,TRBD1,-,TGTGCCAGCAGCAGCGACAGGGGTGGCTACACCTTC,CASSSDRGGYTF
TRBV4-1,TRBJ1-1,14,-,-,TGCGCCAGCAGCCAAGGACAAGGGAACACTGAAGCTTTCTTT,CASSQGQGNTEAFF
TRBV11-3,TRBJ1-1,13,-,-,TGTGCCAGCAGCCCGCGACAGCACACTGAAGCTTTCTTT,CASSPRQHTEAFF
TRBV18,TRBJ2-7,13,-,few,TGTGCCAGCTCAGCTCGGGTCACCTACGAGCAGTACTTC,CASSARVTYEQYF
TRBV4-2,TRBJ2-4,16,TRBD2,-,TGTGCCAGCAGCCAAGAGAGGTTGGGGGGGGAAAACATTCAGTACTTC,CASSQERLGGENIQYF
TRBV5-1,TRBJ1-2,15,-,once,TGCGCCAGCAGTTCCTTCGGTCCGGGATCGGGAGGCTACACCTTC,CASSSFGPGSGGYTF
TRBV18,TRBJ1-5,14,-,few,TGTGCCAGCTCACTACAGGCATGGAATCAGCCCCAGCATTTT,CASSLQAWNQPQHF
TRBV10-3,TRBJ2-2,19,-,-,TGTGCCATCAGTGAGCGCAGGCTGACAGGTCTCGAGGGGACCGGGGAGCTGTTTTTT,CAISERRLTGLEGTGELFF
TRBV27,TRBJ1-2,14,-,-,TGTGCCAGCAGTTTAAGGCGGACTTCCTATGGCTACACCTTC,CASSLRRTSYGYTF
TRBV5-1,TRBJ2-1,13,-,-,TGCGCCAGCAGCTTGGAACCCCAGAGGGATCAGTTCTTC,CASSLEPQRDQFF
TRBV28,TRBJ2-1,14,TRBD2,-,TGTGCCAGCAGTGGAACTAGCGTCTACAATGAGCAGTTCTTC,CASSGTSVYNEQFF
TRBV6-5,TRBJ2-3,15,-,few,TGTGCCAGCAGTCCCCGTCAGGGGGGCCCGGATACGCAGTATTTT,CASSPRQGGPDTQYF
TRBV5-1,TRBJ1-2,15,-,few,TGCGCCAGCAGCTTGTCGGGGTACACTAACTATGGCTACACCTTC,CASSLSGYTNYGYTF
TRBV5-1,TRBJ1-2,15,TRBD1,-,TGCGCCAGCAGCTCCACAGGGGATTGGGACTATGGCTACACCTTC,CASSSTGDWDYGYTF
TRBV4-3,TRBJ2-5,15,TRBD2,-,TGCGCCAGCAGCCAATTTAGCGGGGGGGCCGAGACCCAGTACTTC,CASSQFSGGAETQYF
TRBV5-1,TRBJ2-1,15,TRBD2,-,TGCGCCAGCAGCTCGACTAGCGGGGGCTACAATGAGCAGTTCTTC,CASSSTSGGYNEQFF
TRBV12-3/TRBV12-4,TRBJ1-2,13,TRBD1,-,TGTGCCAGCAGAAGCAGGGGGCGCGAAGGCTACACCTTC,CASRSRGREGYTF
TRBV24-1,TRBJ2-6,16,-,few,TGTGCCACCAGTAGTCAGGGCCTCTCTGGGGCCAACGTCCTGACTTTC,CATSSQGLSGANVLTF
TRBV28,TRBJ2-3,16,-,-,TGTGCCAGCAGGAGTTTCCGGGGCGGGGGCACAGATACGCAGTATTTT,CASRSFRGGGTDTQYF
TRBV11-3,TRBJ2-5,14,TRBD1,once,TGTGCCAGCACCAGACAGGGGGCGCAGGAGACCCAGTACTTC,CASTRQGAQETQYF
TRBV5-1,TRBJ2-1,17,-,once,TGCGCCAGCAGCTTGGATCAGGCCCTCTCATCCTACAATGAGCAGTTCTTC,CASSLDQALSSYNEQFF
TRBV19,TRBJ1-3,14,-,few,TGTGCCAGTAGTCCAGGCGACGCTGGAAACACCATATATTTT,CASSPGDAGNTIYF
TRBV2,TRBJ1-2,14,-,-,TGTGCCAGCAGGCCTCCGGGACAACTCTATGGCTACACCTTC,CASRPPGQLYGYTF
TRBV20-1,TRBJ2-5,11,-,-,TGCAGTGCTAGTGCGTTGGAGACCCAGTACTTC,CSASALETQYF
TRBV5-4,TRBJ1-2,15,-,-,TGTGCCAGCAGCTTTGGACGAGGGACTAACTATGGCTACACCTTC,CASSFGRGTNYGYTF
TRBV9,TRBJ2-5,17,TRBD2,-,TGTGCCAGCAGCGTAGCTAAGGGAGGGACCTTACAAGAGACCCAGTACTTC,CASSVAKGGTLQETQYF
TRBV7-2,TRBJ1-5,15,TRBD1,-,TGTGCCAGCAGCCGGACAGGGGCGCACAATCAGCCCCAGCATTTT,CASSRTGAHNQPQHF
TRBV5-1,TRBJ1-1,15,-,-,TGCGCCAGCAGCTTGTCGCTGGGCGCGAACACTGAAGCTTTCTTT,CASSLSLGANTEAFF
TRBV6-1,TRBJ2-1,15,-,-,TGTGCCAGCAGTGAGACTAGGACGAGGGGGGGTGAGCAGTTCTTC,CASSETRTRGGEQFF
TRBV7-9,TRBJ2-1,13,-,-,TGTGCCAGCAGCTGGGAGGTTGGGAATGAGCAGTTCTTC,CASSWEVGNEQFF
TRBV7-2,TRBJ1-3,15,-,-,TGTGCCAGCAGCTTAGCTAGGGGCAGTGGAAGCACCATATATTTT,CASSLARGSGSTIYF
TRBV11-3,TRBJ2-7,17,-,-,TGTGCCAGCAGCTTACCACTAGGGAGAGGGATTAATTACGAGCAGTACTTC,CASSLPLGRGINYEQYF
TRBV19,TRBJ2-5,15,TRBD2,-,TGTGCCAGTAGTACGCGGGGGGACTTTCAAGAGACCCAGTACTTC,CASSTRGDFQETQYF